The 19 T cell receptor beta chains below all came from one sample that was sequenced in a study of blood T cell repertoires in COVID-19. Produced via immunoSEQ multiplex PCR; TCRdb's table is partial and in-frame only. The repertoire holds about 100,000 clones, with around four fifths as singletons. Source material: peripheral blood. The receptors shown here come from a human donor in a cohort sampled during active COVID-19.

The chain uses TRBV9 and TRBJ1-2; 7 nucleotides agree with TRBD1. CDR1 and CDR2 from the germline V gene are SGDLS and YYNGEE. This CDR3 is built from 15 residues. With 1 base clipped from V and 3 bases from J, the junction kept 6 bases outside the gene matches. The CDR3 coding sequence is TGTGCCAGCAGCGTATTTAACAGGGGATACTATGGCTACACCTTC. It translates to CASSVFNRGYYGYTF.

The rearrangement uses TRBV6-4 and TRBJ2-1; 9 nucleotides align to TRBD1. J gave up 8 bases and V 3 bases, and 8 bases lay outside the gene matches. The CDR3 is 15 residues long. CDR1 and CDR2 from the germline V gene are MRHNA and SNTAGT. The CDR3 DNA reads as TGTGCCAGCAGTGAGCTGGGACAGGGCAGAGATGAGCAGTTCTTC. Amino acid sequence: CASSELGQGRDEQFF.

The chain has TRBV7-6 and TRBJ1-1; perhaps TRBD1 as D (5 bases). Per germline, CDR1 SGHVS and CDR2 FNYEAQ. CDR3 length: 15 residues. Between the trimmed V and J ends, which lost 2 bases and 4 bases, there was a span of 14 bases. This chain's CDR3 is CASSLRQGVSTEAFF. Written as DNA, the CDR3 is TGTGCCAGCAGCTTACGGCAGGGCGTAAGCACTGAAGCTTTCTTT.

The chain recombines TRBV7-2 with TRBJ1-2; D is possibly TRBD1 (5 bases). CDR1 SGHTA and CDR2 FQGNSA come from the germline V gene. V was cut by 5 bases and J by 7 bases, with 23 bases left in between. The CDR3 is 16 amino acids. CDR3 coding DNA: TGTGCCAGCAGCCCGTATCAGGGAGGCCGATCCGGTGGCTACACCTTC. Encoded protein: CASSPYQGGRSGGYTF.

The chain is built from TRBV7-9 and TRBJ2-2; tentative D call: TRBD2 (6 bases). The CDR3 loop spans 16 amino acids. V was clipped by 1 base and J by 3 bases, with 12 bases between them. Germline V gene data show CDR1 as SEHNR and CDR2 as FQNEAQ (reference sequence). CDR3 DNA sequence: TGTGCCAGCAGCTTAGGGGCGGGATTCTACACCGGGGAGCTGTTTTTT. Protein product: CASSLGAGFYTGELFF.

This rearrangement joins TRBV4-3 to TRBJ2-3; weak D call: TRBD2 (6 bases). The CDR3 length is 16 residues. The ends were cut back, 4 bases at V and 1 base at J, with 15 bases in the middle. Germline V lookup: CDR1 LGHNA, CDR2 YSLEER. CDR3 amino acids: CASSPREVPGTDTQYF. CDR3 DNA: TGCGCCAGCAGCCCAAGGGAGGTCCCGGGCACAGATACGCAGTATTTT.

The chain links TRBV5-1 to TRBJ2-2; perhaps TRBD1 as D (6 bases). The V end was cut by 2 bases, the J end by 2 bases, with 16 bases between. In germline, CDR1 is SGHRS, CDR2 YFSETQ. CDR3 length: 17 amino acids. Here the CDR3 DNA reads TGCGCCAGCAGCTTATCAGGCGTGACAGGAAACACCGGGGAGCTGTTTTTT. Protein: CASSLSGVTGNTGELFF.

The chain couples TRBV5-4 to TRBJ1-2, with D maybe TRBD1 (5 bases). Germline V gene data show CDR1 as SGHNT and CDR2 as YYREEE (reference sequence). The ends were cut back, 0 bases at V and 8 bases at J, with 8 bases in the middle. This CDR3 has 12 residues. In DNA, the CDR3 is TGTGCCAGCAGCTTGGTGCGGGGCGGCTACACCTTC. This sequence encodes CASSLVRGGYTF. The entire variable domain, with the rest obtained from reference TRBV5-4 and TRBJ1-2, is as follows: ETGVTQSPTHLIKTRGQQVTLRCSSQSGHNTVSWYQQALGQGPQFIFQYYREEENGRGNFPPRFSGLQFPNYSSELNVNALELDDSALYLCASSLVRGGYTFGSGTRLTVV.

J is TRBJ2-7 and V is TRBV5-1, with D perhaps matching TRBD1 (6 bases). Germline values: CDR1 SGHRS, CDR2 YFSETQ. The V end was cut by 0 bases, the J end by 9 bases, with 25 bases between. The CDR3 has 17 amino acids. In nucleotides, the CDR3 is TGCGCCAGCAGCTTGGGGACAGCCGGTGGTGTACTGAAGGGGCAGTACTTC. The encoded protein is CASSLGTAGGVLKGQYF.

This clone has a single count. This rearrangement joins TRBV24-1 to TRBJ1-2; a possible D gene is TRBD1 (5 bases). The CDR3 has 15 residues. CDR1 KGHDR and CDR2 SFDVKD come from the germline V gene. V lost 4 bases and J lost 5, with 16 bases in between. The CDR3 nucleotides read TGTGCCACCAGTGACCGACAGAAACCTCCTTATGGCTACACCTTC. Amino acids: CATSDRQKPPYGYTF.

The chain recombines TRBV2 with TRBJ2-3; D is uncertain. Germline V CDR1 and CDR2: SNHLY, FYNNEI. Deletions cut 2 bases from V and 2 bases from J, with 11 bases between. The CDR3 has 15 amino acids. The CDR3 bases are TGTGCCAGCAGTGAACTGGGCCCAAACACAGATACGCAGTATTTT. Its protein product is CASSELGPNTDTQYF. Complete variable domain (other parts from reference TRBV2 and TRBJ2-3): EPEVTQTPSHQVTQMGQEVILRCVPISNHLYFYWYRQILGQKVEFLVSFYNNEISEKSEIFDDQFSVERPDGSNFTLKIRSTKLEDSAMYFCASSELGPNTDTQYFGPGTRLTVL.

The chain links TRBV9 to TRBJ2-4; 13 bases fit TRBD2. The CDR3 is 17 amino acids. CDR1 and CDR2 (germline): SGDLS, YYNGEE. V trimming: 0 bases; J trimming: 4 bases; junction bases outside the gene matches: 4. The CDR3: CASSVAGTSGVKNIQYF. CDR3 bases: TGTGCCAGCAGCGTAGCGGGGACTAGCGGGGTGAAAAACATTCAGTACTTC. The full variable domain, in which reference TRBV9 and TRBJ2-4 provide the parts outside the CDR3, is DSGVTQTPKHLITATGQRVTLRCSPRSGDLSVYWYQQSLDQGLQFLIQYYNGEERAKGNILERFSAQQFPDLHSELNLSSLELGDSALYFCASSVAGTSGVKNIQYFGAGTRLSVL.

CDR3 residues: CASTGQGSYEQYF. In DNA form, the CDR3 reads TGTGCCAGCACCGGACAGGGCTCCTACGAGCAGTACTTC. The chain couples TRBV2 to TRBJ2-7; 8 bases agree with TRBD1. V lost 7 bases and J lost 0; bases outside the gene matches: 2. The V gene's germline CDR1 is SNHLY and CDR2 FYNNEI. The CDR3 covers 13 residues.

With respect to this clone: This sample also contains other DNA sequences that code for the same CDR3. V and J are TRBV5-1 and TRBJ1-2, with a weak D call TRBD1 (6 bases). The V and J ends lost 8 bases and 1 base respectively, with 15 bases between them. This CDR3 has 14 residues. CDR1 and CDR2 from the germline V gene are SGHRS and YFSETQ. The CDR3 region has the DNA TGCGCCAGTTCTCTACAGGGTGGTAACTATGGCTACACCTTC. Its translation: CASSLQGGNYGYTF.

This clone was picked up one time. The chain links TRBV30 to TRBJ2-5; tentative D call: TRBD2 (6 bases). V lost 3 bases to trimming and J lost 4 bases, with 12 bases between them. Germline-derived CDR1 and CDR2 are GTSNPN and SVGIG (reference sequence). CDR3 length equals 13 residues. The CDR3 spells CAWSGGMGETQYF. Written as DNA, the CDR3 is TGTGCCTGGAGCGGGGGAATGGGAGAGACCCAGTACTTC.

In nucleotides, the CDR3 is TGTGCCAGCCTCCGGGACAGAAAAGAGACCCAGTACTTC. It is translated as CASLRDRKETQYF. The rearrangement links TRBV5-8 to TRBJ2-5, with 7 nucleotides matching TRBD1. CDR3 length: 13 residues. The V and J ends lost 7 bases and 3 bases, in that order; junction bases with no gene match: 6. CDR1 SGHTS and CDR2 YDEGEE come from the germline V gene. The full variable domain, rest sourced from reference TRBV5-8 and TRBJ2-5, is EAGVTQSPTHLIKTRGQQATLRCSPISGHTSVYWYQQALGLGLQFLLWYDEGEERNRGNFPPRFSGRQFPNYSSELNVNALELEDSALYLCASLRDRKETQYFGPGTRLLVL.

The V call is TRBV4-3, the J call TRBJ2-1; 9 bases fit TRBD1. From germline, CDR1 is LGHNA and CDR2 YSLEER. The CDR3 spans 16 residues. The junction had 14 bases not matched to a gene; V was cut back by 0 bases and J by 14 bases. CDR3 nucleotides: TGCGCCAGCAGCCAAGATTTGGGACAGGGCGATTTGAAGGAGTTCTTC. Its protein product is CASSQDLGQGDLKEFF.

The chain has TRBV3-1 (or the pseudogene TRBV3-2) and TRBJ1-2; 12 bases are shared with TRBD1. There are 15 residues in the CDR3. The ends lost 5 bases at V and 4 bases at J; junction bases unmatched: 5. In germline, CDR1 is LGHDT, CDR2 YNNKEL (reference sequence). The DNA for the CDR3 is TGTGCCAGCAGCTTGGGACAGGGGGCCTTCTATGGCTACACCTTC. This translates into CASSLGQGAFYGYTF.

This clone was found a few times. This sequence joins TRBV4-3 and TRBJ2-7; D call uncertain. The CDR3 runs 14 residues. The V gene's germline CDR1 is LGHNA and CDR2 YSLEER. With 0 bases removed from V and 7 bases from J, the gap between germline ends came to 13 bases. The CDR3: CASSQDLSRWEQYF. DNA for the CDR3: TGCGCCAGCAGCCAAGATTTGAGCCGTTGGGAGCAGTACTTC.